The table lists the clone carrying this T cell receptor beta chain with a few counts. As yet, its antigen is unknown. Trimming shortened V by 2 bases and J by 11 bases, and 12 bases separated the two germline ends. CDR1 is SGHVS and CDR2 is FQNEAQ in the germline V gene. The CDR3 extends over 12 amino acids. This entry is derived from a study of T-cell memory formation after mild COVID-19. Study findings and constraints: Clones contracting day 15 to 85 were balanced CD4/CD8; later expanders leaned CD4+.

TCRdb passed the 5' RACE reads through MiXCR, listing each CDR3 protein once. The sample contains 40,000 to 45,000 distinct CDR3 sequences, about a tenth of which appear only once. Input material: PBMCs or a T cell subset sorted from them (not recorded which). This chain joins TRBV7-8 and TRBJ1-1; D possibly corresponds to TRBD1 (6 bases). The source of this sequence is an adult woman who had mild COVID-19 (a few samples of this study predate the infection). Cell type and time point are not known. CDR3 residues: CASSLSGAGAFF. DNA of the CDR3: TGTGCCAGCAGCTTATCGGGGGCAGGGGCTTTCTTT.